This T cell receptor (beta chain) emerged from a study of blood T cell repertoires in COVID-19. Study processing details: Researchers report that nucleated cell counts were estimated from reference gene primer amplification. Profiling relied on immunoSEQ multiplex PCR, and the TCRdb table lists in-frame clones only, not all of them. V and J calls and clone size are as listed in that table; D and trimming were resolved from the DNA. This sample carries about 150,000 clones, approximately 83% of them seen once, and the ten largest clones take approximately 11%. CDR1 is SGHKS and CDR2 is YYEKEE in the germline V gene (reference sequence). This CDR3 spans 15 amino acids. Deletions cut 0 bases from V and 6 bases from J, with 16 bases between.

Sequencing was done on a sample of peripheral blood. The chain carries TRBV5-5 and TRBJ2-7, with a tentative D call TRBD1 (6 bases). This TCR was recovered from a man between 65 and 80 years old with active or convalescent COVID-19. The CDR3 DNA follows: TGTGCCAGCAGCTTGGGACACAGGGACGCGGGCGAGCAGTACTTC. Protein product: CASSLGHRDAGEQYF.